The clone carrying this T cell receptor (beta chain) was observed a few times. A single-stranded UMI oligo with SP2 sequence was ligated to cDNA 3' ends. First-round PCR used 3 to 4 cycles and beta primers RC1.1 and RC1.2 covering TRBC1 and TRBC2. Separate processing of TCR alpha and beta chains began at the second PCR. Each CDR3 protein is one row after TCRdb ran MiXCR on the UMI-ligation and nested PCR reads. Found here are tens of thousands of distinct CDR3 sequences, 9% to 15% of them singletons; the top ten hold about 9.5%. The CDR3 loop spans 12 amino acids. CDR1 and CDR2 from the germline V gene are DFQATT and SNEGSKA (reference sequence). V gave up 4 bases and J gave up 10 bases, with 14 bases separating them. Different KT2-to-PBMC ratios were created with a constant PBMC count. The sample comes from a study of quantifying T cell responses using KT2 cells. In the study overall: RNA was reverse transcribed with TCR alpha and beta constant-region primers.

The sequence came from a human donor. The chain uses TRBV20-1 and TRBJ2-1; D is perhaps TRBD1 (5 bases). The material sequenced was PBMCs spiked with cells of the T cell clone KT2. For the CDR3, the DNA is TGCAGTGCTACAGCCCCAGGGTACGAGCAGTTCTTC. Translated, it gives CSATAPGYEQFF.